This TCR beta chain stems from a study of cytomegalovirus exposure and HLA in healthy donors (dated by TCRdb to 2016 to 2017). With regard to the full study: In an earlier analysis of some 550 of the donors, 250 to 350 Gb of sequence data and 95 million to 130 million unique TCR beta sequences from 180 million or so T cells were reported. A later genetic analysis took genome-wide SNP genotypes for about three fifths of the 666 donors and used that subset as a discovery cohort. A later analysis re-examined previously published TCR beta repertoires from 610 or so donors and added high-resolution HLA genotyping to investigate patterns of TCR occurrence. Donor age, sex, ethnicity and CMV serostatus were compiled alongside the repertoire data. On average, roughly 240,000 unique TCR beta nucleotide sequences were sequenced per donor among some 430 genotyped donors of the cohort, with roughly 18% of those sequences being non-productive. The study combined high-throughput TCR immunosequencing, statistical association of individual TCRs with disease status, and machine learning to predict cytomegalovirus infection status. Because of strong linkage in the cohort, a few DR-DQ haplotypes were treated as single units for association and clustering. In addition to the first cohort of 666 subjects, a separate validation cohort of 130 or so different subjects was used. All discovery cohort repertoires had been generated on a single sequencing platform. An early release that covered 500 to 800 HLA-typed donors contained around 330 gigabases of sequencing data and approximately 85 million unique TCR sequences. The number of donors typed differed by locus, with roughly 620-630 for A, B, C, DRB1 and DQB1, around 520 for DQA1, over 600 for DPA1, and about 450 for DPB1. An earlier analysis of several hundred of the donors applied high-throughput TCR beta sequencing to assess whether each TCR beta V gene segment acted as functional or pseudogenic. The genetic ancestry cluster associated with self-reported Caucasian donors included around four fifths of the roughly 380 genotyped donors. The aim of the study was to test whether cataloging public T cell receptors could identify signatures of past pathogen exposure. The study profiled the T cell repertoires of 500 to 800 subjects by immunosequencing and related them to cytomegalovirus serostatus. The later analysis used no new phenotypic data to find candidate immune exposures, relying instead on TCR beta sequences and their occurrence across donors. Both class I and class II loci were covered by HLA typing, at four-digit resolution.

Study-wide findings and limitations: When HLA alleles, especially DR and DQ, strongly co-occurred, TCR associations were difficult to assign to individual alleles. Presence/absence analyses assumed roughly uniform sequencing depth across donors, an assumption that may not hold. According to a later analysis, TCR association rates differed among HLA loci, with DRB1 alleles showing the most associated TCRs and HLA-C alleles showing the fewest. Some IMGT-functional V segments, including TRBV6-2 and TRBV6-3, could not be distinguished by the 87-base-pair reads and were therefore excluded. The cohort was sequenced for TCR beta chains only, and without alpha or paired-chain data the features that could be detected were limited. A later analysis found that HLA-associated TCR beta chains were more clonally expanded and had lower generation probabilities than equally common non-associated chains. A few of the identified cytomegalovirus-associated TCR beta chains were confirmed in vitro to be specific for cytomegalovirus antigens. Because HLA typing was missing for some donors at each locus, association tests included only the typed subset. The only immune exposure information available for the cohort was CMV serostatus. Most CMV-associated TCR beta chains appeared to be HLA-restricted in a later analysis, and the HLA associations seemed to be driven largely by CMV exposure. It was suggested by the authors that the approach could potentially be generalized to other disease states and immunological phenotypes. An earlier analysis of some 560 of the donors showed that most TCR beta V segments appeared in productive rearrangements either about 87% or about 30% of the time, which broadly matched IMGT annotations. Several of the top co-occurrence clusters appeared to be linked to parvovirus B19, influenza, CMV and Epstein-Barr virus, according to a later analysis. A cluster of highly shared sequence variants was judged likely to represent a technical artifact of the sequencing pipeline. In the study, some 160 TCR beta chains were listed as associated with cytomegalovirus. Across donors, most TCR sequences were observed very rarely, whereas some public TCRs were present in many individuals. According to a later genetic analysis, donors in an Asian-associated ancestry cluster had fewer N-insertions in productive TCRs than the approximately 710-donor mean. The earlier analysis of nearly 600 of the donors excluded fewer than 20 rarely observed V segments, including chromosome 9 orphons, because counts were too low. The classifier was reported to diagnose cytomegalovirus status with high specificity and sensitivity in both the original cohort and the validation cohort. A further reported finding was that TCR beta sequences accurately predicted the HLA-A and HLA-B alleles for most subjects in the first cohort. Specific HLA alleles were associated with about 17,000 TCR beta sequences at a false discovery rate of 0.05 in a later analysis. Correlated functional status among segregating V segments might reflect linkage disequilibrium, but an unknown experimental factor could not be ruled out. An association between a missense DCLRE1C variant and V-gene and J-gene trimming of TCR beta chains was found in a later genetic analysis and replicated in an independent cohort.

Ends trimmed: V by 4 bases, J by 7 bases; bases unmatched to a gene: 4. The germline V gene gives CDR1 as SQVTM and CDR2 as ANQGSEA. Taken from cysteine to phenylalanine, the CDR3 has 12 residues. Only CDR3 DNA remains: 36 bases, in frame from the first base. About this clone itself: Its binding antigen is unknown. Base quality data are lacking; no much larger clone is found one base away.

The cohort consisted of 600 to 700 healthy bone marrow donors. At the time of sampling, all cohort members were nominally healthy, though unrecorded immune exposures were likely present. The donor was CMV seropositive and belonged to the group of 250 to 350 seropositive cohort members. A peripheral blood sample was collected from each donor, and TCR beta sequencing was performed on peripheral blood mononuclear cells. Genomic DNA extraction from the blood cell samples was performed with the Qiagen DNeasy Blood Extraction Kit. The receptor library was made with the immunoSEQ multiplex PCR assay. For the multiplex PCR, a mixture combining 60 forward primers for TCR Vbeta segments and 13 reverse primers for TCR Jbeta segments was used. The CDR3 region of rearranged TCR beta genes was amplified from genomic DNA by a multiplex PCR assay. The Illumina HiSeq System was used to sequence the amplified TCR beta libraries as 87-base-pair reads. The authors processed their data as follows. Across the 600 to 700 repertoires, a later analysis counted approximately 75 million unique TCR beta chains, about 10 million of which were shared by at least two donors. To remove PCR and sequencing errors, raw reads were error-corrected and collapsed into unique sequences using a nearest-neighbor algorithm that merged closely related sequences. Alignment of CDR3 sequences to IMGT reference sequences was used to assign V, D and J gene segments. For a sequence to be retained, a match of at least six nucleotides was required to both a V gene segment and a J gene segment. Rearrangements were classified as productive when the CDR3 lacked stop codons and remained in frame with V and J, and all other rearrangements were classified as non-productive. Following IMGT convention, CDR3 was defined as the stretch from the second conserved V-encoded cysteine to the conserved J-encoded phenylalanine. The earlier analysis of about 500 of the donors excluded sequences that lacked an unambiguous match to a single V gene segment. In an earlier analysis of around 600 of the donors, V segments were called functional above 56.7% productive rearrangements and were called segregating when the between-donor standard deviation exceeded 5%. To diagnose cytomegalovirus status from the catalog of TCR beta chain sequences, a statistical classification framework was built. V and J gene assignment, in a later analysis, came from comparing TCR nucleotide sequences with IMGT/GENE-DB human TR gene sequences. Using the TCRdist pipeline, a later analysis assigned CDR3 sequences along with most-parsimonious VDJ recombination scenarios. In a later analysis, each TCR beta chain was defined by its CDR3 amino acid sequence together with its V-gene family, and reads without a unique V-gene family were excluded. A later analysis removed 500 to 600 highly shared, low-generation-probability nucleotide sequences to deal with suspected cross-contamination and a sequencing artifact. A later analysis calculated a clonal expansion index for each public chain from normalized within-repertoire ranks of inferred template counts. In a later analysis, generation probabilities were computed with a VDJ recombination model fitted to out-of-frame rearrangements, and the resulting probabilities were checked against IGoR. In a later analysis, hypergeometric tests were used to score TCR-TCR, TCR-HLA and TCR-CMV co-occurrence, with a repertoire-size bias correction applied to TCR pairs. A later analysis estimated false discovery rates by permuting HLA or CMV assignments 20 times. In a later analysis, co-occurring TCRs were grouped using DBSCAN, and TCRdist sequence similarity was added for clustering within HLA-allele-positive subsets. Repertoires with fewer than 30,000 or more than 120,000 public chains, plus five repertoires with anomalous nucleotide sharing, were excluded from co-occurrence clustering. TCRdb re-hosts the immuneACCESS table, in-frame sequences only. Its copies lack some clones; in the studies checked, an unresolved V gene accounts for under half of them, and the cause for the rest is not known. V and J calls and clone size are as listed in that table; D and trimming were resolved from the DNA. This sample is represented by 100,000 to 120,000 clones; over 60% of them were singletons. The ten largest account for around an eighth of the sample.

The TCR sequence derives from a man aged 25 to 40 in good health and CMV-seropositive. Input material: PBMCs. The rearranged segments are TRBV29-1 and TRBJ2-1; 7 nucleotides in the junction match TRBD2. The CDR3 protein: CSVVVLANEQFF. The nucleotide sequence reads TGCAGCGTTGTTGTACTAGCGAATGAGCAGTTCTTC.